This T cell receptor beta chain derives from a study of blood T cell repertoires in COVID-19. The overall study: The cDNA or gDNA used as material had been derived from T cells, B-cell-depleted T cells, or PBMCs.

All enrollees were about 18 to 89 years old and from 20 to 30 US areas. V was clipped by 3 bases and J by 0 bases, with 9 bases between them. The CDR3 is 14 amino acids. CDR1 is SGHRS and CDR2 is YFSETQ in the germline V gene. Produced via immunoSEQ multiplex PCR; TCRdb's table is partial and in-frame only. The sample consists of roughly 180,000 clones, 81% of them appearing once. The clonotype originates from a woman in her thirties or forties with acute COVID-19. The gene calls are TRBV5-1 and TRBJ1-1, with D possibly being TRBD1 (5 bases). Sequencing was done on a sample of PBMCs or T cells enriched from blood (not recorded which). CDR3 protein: CASSSDRMNTEAFF. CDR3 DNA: TGCGCCAGCAGCTCCGACAGAATGAACACTGAAGCTTTCTTT.